This paragraph reports one TCR beta chain. Its antigen remains unknown. This entry belongs to a study of beta chain features in type 1 diabetes. Study information: No patient-donor differences in age, gender, total cells or subset yield. All of the samples together had 107,917,701 sorted cells examined. General study results and limits: Reduced insertions and increased deletions marked VDJ junctions in type 1 diabetes patients. Type 1 diabetes patients had TCRB CDR3s that were shorter (moderately but significantly so) in all four CD4+ subsets.

The isolated RNA, all of it, was reverse transcribed, so expressed TCRB transcripts were what got sequenced. Sequencing was performed with immunoSEQ multiplex PCR; in TCRdb, only in-frame clones are kept and a portion is missing. This table holds 500,000 to 800,000 clones, around an eighth found once. The receptor was isolated from a man between 25 and 39 years old with type 1 diabetes. Input material: naive CD4+ T cells from blood.

CDR3: CASSPPSDRRNEQYF. The CDR3 region has the DNA TGCGCCAGCAGCCCGCCCTCGGACAGGCGGAACGAGCAGTACTTC. The V and J genes are TRBV4-1 and TRBJ2-7, with 7 bases lining up with TRBD1. Germline-derived CDR1 and CDR2 are MGHRA and YSYEKL. There are 15 residues in the CDR3. Losses at the gene ends were 4 bases for V and 5 bases for J; bases not matched to a gene: 11.